These T cell receptor beta chains were read from a single sample in a study of neurological immune-mediated disorders. One entry per CDR3 protein, called by TCRdb with MiXCR from the 5' RACE reads. The table lists about 24,000 distinct CDR3 sequences, roughly 13% of them singletons, with roughly 17% in the top ten. The sample comprised PBMCs. The receptors come from a woman aged 35 to 49 with HTLV-1-associated myelopathy (HAM/TSP). Each CDR3 is given with its conserved first and last residue. The order of the fields is V gene, D gene, J gene, clone size, CDR3 DNA, CDR3 protein. The D gene is left open where the match is weak. Clone size is shown for a subset of rows, as once, few, many or a class of expanded clone.

>TRBV20-1|TRBD1|TRBJ2-3|many
TGCAGTGCTAATACCGGGACAGCCACAGATACGCAGTATTTT
CSANTGTATDTQYF
>TRBV29-1|-|TRBJ2-7|many
TGCAGCGCTACGACAGACTCCTACGAGCAGTACTTC
CSATTDSYEQYF
>TRBV5-1|-|TRBJ1-1|many
TGCGCCAGCAGCTTGGGGGCTGAAGCTTTCTTT
CASSLGAEAFF
>TRBV12-3/TRBV12-4|-|TRBJ1-6|many
TGTGCCAGCAGTTTAGGAGACAGAAGGTCACCCCTCCACTTT
CASSLGDRRSPLHF
>TRBV20-1|-|TRBJ2-1|many
TGCAGTGCTAGGCGGGGGCTTCAGGGCAATGAGCAGTTCTTC
CSARRGLQGNEQFF
>TRBV9|-|TRBJ2-6|many
TGTGCCAGCAGCATAAACTCTGGGGCCAACGTCCTGACTTTC
CASSINSGANVLTF
>TRBV6-9|-|TRBJ1-1|-
TGTGCCAGCAGCCCCCTTGACCCAGCTTTCTTT
CASSPLDPAFF
>TRBV7-2|-|TRBJ1-2|few
TGTGCCAGCAGCTTTGGTATGCAGGGCGGTGGCTACACCTTC
CASSFGMQGGGYTF
>TRBV11-2|TRBD2|TRBJ2-1|many
TGTGCCAGCAGGAGACTAGCGGGGAATGAGCAGTTCTTC
CASRRLAGNEQFF
>TRBV11-2|TRBD1|TRBJ1-6|many
TGTGCCAGCAGCCGGGACAGAAATAATTCACCCCTCCACTTT
CASSRDRNNSPLHF